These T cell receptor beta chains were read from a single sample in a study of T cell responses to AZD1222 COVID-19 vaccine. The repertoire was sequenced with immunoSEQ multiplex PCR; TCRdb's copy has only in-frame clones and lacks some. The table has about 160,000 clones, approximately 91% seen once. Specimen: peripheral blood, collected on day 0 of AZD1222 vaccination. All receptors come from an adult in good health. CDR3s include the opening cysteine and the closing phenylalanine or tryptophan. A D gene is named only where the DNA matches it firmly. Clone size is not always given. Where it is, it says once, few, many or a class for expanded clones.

CDR3 protein: CASSEPGDNQPQYF
CDR3 DNA: TGTGCCAGCAGTGAACCCGGGGACAATCAGCCCCAGTATTTT
D gene: .
V gene: TRBV6-1
clone size: .
J gene: TRBJ2-3

CDR3 protein: CSARKDEKLFF
CDR3 DNA: TGCAGTGCTAGGAAGGACGAAAAACTGTTTTTT
D gene: .
V gene: TRBV20-1
clone size: once
J gene: TRBJ1-4

CDR3 protein: CASSVAGDATNEKLFF
CDR3 DNA: TGTGCCAGCAGCGTAGCCGGGGATGCAACTAATGAAAAACTGTTTTTT
D gene: .
V gene: TRBV9
clone size: .
J gene: TRBJ1-4

CDR3 protein: CASSLAQGGRRPQHF
CDR3 DNA: TGTGCCAGCAGTTTGGCGCAGGGGGGACGGCGGCCCCAGCATTTT
D gene: TRBD1
V gene: TRBV28
clone size: .
J gene: TRBJ1-5

CDR3 protein: CASRVWTANTEAFF
CDR3 DNA: TGCGCCAGCAGAGTCTGGACAGCGAACACTGAAGCTTTCTTT
D gene: .
V gene: TRBV10-2
clone size: .
J gene: TRBJ1-1

CDR3 protein: CAPRGDGYEQYF
CDR3 DNA: TGTGCTCCGAGAGGGGATGGCTACGAGCAGTACTTC
D gene: .
V gene: TRBV6-5
clone size: .
J gene: TRBJ2-7

CDR3 protein: CASSRETGGGNEAFF
CDR3 DNA: TGTGCCAGCAGTAGAGAGACAGGGGGCGGTAATGAAGCTTTCTTT
D gene: TRBD1
V gene: TRBV7-3
clone size: .
J gene: TRBJ1-1

CDR3 protein: CASSSLGLAGGRSSYEQYF
CDR3 DNA: TGTGCCAGCAGCTCTCTAGGACTAGCGGGAGGAAGGAGTTCCTACGAGCAGTACTTC
D gene: TRBD2
V gene: TRBV7-2
clone size: .
J gene: TRBJ2-7

CDR3 protein: CASERDRGFYGYTF
CDR3 DNA: TGTGCCAGCGAACGGGACAGGGGGTTCTATGGCTACACCTTC
D gene: TRBD1
V gene: TRBV6-6
clone size: .
J gene: TRBJ1-2

CDR3 protein: CASSQDPPGTGLNMETQYF
CDR3 DNA: TGCGCCAGCAGCCAAGACCCGCCTGGGACAGGGTTAAACATGGAGACCCAGTACTTC
D gene: TRBD1
V gene: TRBV4-3
clone size: once
J gene: TRBJ2-5

CDR3 protein: CASSTANTEAFF
CDR3 DNA: TGTGCCAGCAGTACAGCGAACACTGAAGCTTTCTTT
D gene: .
V gene: TRBV27
clone size: .
J gene: TRBJ1-1

CDR3 protein: CASSERQGDGEQFF
CDR3 DNA: TGTGCCAGCAGTGAACGGCAAGGGGACGGTGAGCAGTTCTTC
D gene: .
V gene: TRBV6-1
clone size: .
J gene: TRBJ2-1

CDR3 protein: CASSLPQGTEAFF
CDR3 DNA: TGTGCCAGCAGTTTACCCCAGGGCACTGAAGCTTTCTTT
D gene: .
V gene: TRBV28
clone size: .
J gene: TRBJ1-1

CDR3 protein: CASSLQQNTGELFF
CDR3 DNA: TGTGCCAGCAGCTTACAGCAGAACACCGGGGAGCTGTTTTTT
D gene: .
V gene: TRBV7-2
clone size: .
J gene: TRBJ2-2